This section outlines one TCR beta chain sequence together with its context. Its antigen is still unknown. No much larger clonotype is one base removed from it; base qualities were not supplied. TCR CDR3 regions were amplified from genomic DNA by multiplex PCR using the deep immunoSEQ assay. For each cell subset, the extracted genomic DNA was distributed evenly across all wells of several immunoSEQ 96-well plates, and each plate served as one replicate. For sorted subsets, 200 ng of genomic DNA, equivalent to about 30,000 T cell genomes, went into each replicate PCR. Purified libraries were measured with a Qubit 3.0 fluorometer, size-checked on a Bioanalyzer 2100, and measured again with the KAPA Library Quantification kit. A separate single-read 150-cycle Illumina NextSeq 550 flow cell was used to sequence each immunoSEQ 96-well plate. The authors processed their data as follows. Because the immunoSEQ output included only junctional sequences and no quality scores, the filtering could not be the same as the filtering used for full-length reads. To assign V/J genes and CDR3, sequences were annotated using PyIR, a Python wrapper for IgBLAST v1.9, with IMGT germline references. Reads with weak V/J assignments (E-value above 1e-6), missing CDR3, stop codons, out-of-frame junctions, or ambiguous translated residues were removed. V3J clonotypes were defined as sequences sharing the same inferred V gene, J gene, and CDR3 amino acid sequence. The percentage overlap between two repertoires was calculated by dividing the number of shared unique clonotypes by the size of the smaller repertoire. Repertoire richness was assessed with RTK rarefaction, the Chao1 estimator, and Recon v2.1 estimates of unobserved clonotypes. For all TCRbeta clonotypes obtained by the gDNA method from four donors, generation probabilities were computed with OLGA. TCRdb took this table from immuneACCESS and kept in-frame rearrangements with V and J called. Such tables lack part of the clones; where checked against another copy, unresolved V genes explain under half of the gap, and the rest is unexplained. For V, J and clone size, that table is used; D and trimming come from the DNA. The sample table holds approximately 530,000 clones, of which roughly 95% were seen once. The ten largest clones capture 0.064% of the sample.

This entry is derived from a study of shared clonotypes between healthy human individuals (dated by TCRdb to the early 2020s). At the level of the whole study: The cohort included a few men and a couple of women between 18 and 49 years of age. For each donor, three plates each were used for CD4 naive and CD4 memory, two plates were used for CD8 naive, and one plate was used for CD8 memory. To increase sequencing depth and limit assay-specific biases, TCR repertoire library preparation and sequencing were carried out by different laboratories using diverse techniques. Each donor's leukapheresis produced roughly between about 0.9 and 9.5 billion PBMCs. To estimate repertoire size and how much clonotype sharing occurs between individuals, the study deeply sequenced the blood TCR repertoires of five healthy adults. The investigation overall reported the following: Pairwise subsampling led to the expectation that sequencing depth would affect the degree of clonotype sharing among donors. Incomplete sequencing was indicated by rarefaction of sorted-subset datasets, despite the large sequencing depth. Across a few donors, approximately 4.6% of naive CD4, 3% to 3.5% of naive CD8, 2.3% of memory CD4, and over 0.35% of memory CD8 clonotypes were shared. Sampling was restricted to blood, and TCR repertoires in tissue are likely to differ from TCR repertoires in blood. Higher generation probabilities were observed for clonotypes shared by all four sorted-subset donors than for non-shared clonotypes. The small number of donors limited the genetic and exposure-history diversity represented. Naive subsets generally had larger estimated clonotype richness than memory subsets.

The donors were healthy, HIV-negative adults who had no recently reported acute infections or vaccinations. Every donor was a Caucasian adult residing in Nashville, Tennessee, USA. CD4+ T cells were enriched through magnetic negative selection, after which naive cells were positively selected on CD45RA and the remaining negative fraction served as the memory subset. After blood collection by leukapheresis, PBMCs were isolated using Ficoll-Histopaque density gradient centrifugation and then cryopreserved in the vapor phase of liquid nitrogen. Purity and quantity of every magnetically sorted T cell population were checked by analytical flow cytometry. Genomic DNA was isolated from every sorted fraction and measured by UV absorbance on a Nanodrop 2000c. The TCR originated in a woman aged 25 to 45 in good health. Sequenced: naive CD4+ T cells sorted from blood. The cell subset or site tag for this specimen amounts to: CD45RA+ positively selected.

Read as DNA, the sequence is TGTGCCAGCAGCCCGGCAGGGACAGGGACATGGACGCAGTATTTT. This encodes CASSPAGTGTWTQYF. The chain links TRBV9 with TRBJ2-3, and TRBD1 matches 9 of the central bases. The CDR3, from cysteine to phenylalanine, totals 15 residues. CDR3 DNA is the only sequence kept; it has 45 bases, read in frame from the first base. Looking up the germline V gene yields CDR1 SGDLS and CDR2 YYNGEE. Ends trimmed: V by 4 bases, J by 9 bases; bases unmatched to a gene: 12.